Below are 28 T cell receptor beta chains sequenced from a single sample in a study of cytomegalovirus exposure and HLA in healthy donors. With 60 Vbeta and 13 Jbeta primers, the PCR was carried out. Generated by immunoSEQ multiplex PCR, the TCRdb table keeps only in-frame clones and is missing some. The table has roughly 150,000 clones, roughly 82% seen once. The material sequenced was PBMCs. The receptors come from a woman in her forties or fifties in good health and CMV-seropositive.

This chain joins TRBV7-2 and TRBJ2-5; D is unresolved. In germline, CDR1 is SGHTA, CDR2 FQGNSA. V was trimmed by 5 bases and J by 5 bases, leaving 9 bases between them. The CDR3 consists of 12 residues. The CDR3 nucleotides read TGTGCCAGCAGCCCCCCCGCGGAGACCCAGTACTTC. Translated: CASSPPAETQYF.

V usage is TRBV6-5 and J usage is TRBJ1-1; 8 bases line up with TRBD1. Germline assignment: CDR1 MNHEY and CDR2 SVGAGI. V gave up 1 base and J gave up 7 bases; unmatched junction bases: 5. The CDR3 has 14 residues. CDR3 protein: CASSYWQGANEAFF. Here the CDR3 DNA reads TGTGCCAGCAGTTACTGGCAGGGGGCGAATGAAGCTTTCTTT.

V is TRBV5-5 and J is TRBJ1-5; 7 nucleotides match TRBD1. This CDR3 is built from 14 residues. Trimming removed 2 bases from V and 6 bases from J; junction bases left unmatched: 5. Germline V CDR1 and CDR2: SGHKS, YYEKEE (reference sequence). Here the CDR3 DNA reads TGTGCCAGCAGCTTCGGGACAGCAGGTCAGCCCCAGCATTTT. It codes for CASSFGTAGQPQHF.

As for this clone: An end of the junction does not agree with germline; a read error may underlie this. The rearrangement uses TRBV7-7 and TRBJ2-3; no definite D call. Germline V gene lookup returns CDR1 SSHAT and CDR2 FNYEAQ (reference sequence). This CDR3 has 13 amino acids. CDR3: CASSFVHTDTQYF. The CDR3 coding sequence is TGTGCTAGCAGCTTTGTACATACAGATACGCAGTATTTT.

This chain joins TRBV7-2 and TRBJ2-2; 8 bases are shared with TRBD2. The CDR3 length is 15 residues. Germline V gene data show CDR1 as SGHTA and CDR2 as FQGNSA. With V trimmed by 3 bases and J by 5 bases, 5 bases remained unmatched. CDR3 loop: CASSFGSGGTGELFF. The CDR3 bases are TGTGCCAGCAGCTTCGGGAGCGGGGGTACCGGGGAGCTGTTTTTT. The complete variable domain, with remaining parts taken from reference TRBV7-2 and TRBJ2-2, reads GAGVSQSPSNKVTEKGKDVELRCDPISGHTALYWYRQSLGQGLEFLIYFQGNSAPDKSGLPSDRFSAERTGGSVSTLTIQRTQQEDSAVYLCASSFGSGGTGELFFGEGSRLTVL.

The rearrangement joins TRBV7-2 to TRBJ2-7, with 10 bases aligning to TRBD2. J lost 2 bases, V lost 0 bases, and 4 bases had no gene match. Germline V gene lookup returns CDR1 SGHTA and CDR2 FQGNSA. The CDR3 spans 16 residues. The CDR3 DNA follows: TGTGCCAGCAGCTTAGCCCCTAGCGGGGGAGCCTACGAGCAGTACTTC. It translates to CASSLAPSGGAYEQYF.

The chain is built from TRBV2 and TRBJ1-2; D is perhaps TRBD1 (5 bases). Germline CDR1 and CDR2: SNHLY and FYNNEI. This CDR3 is built from 13 residues. V was clipped by 6 bases and J by 5 bases, with 13 bases between them. The CDR3, as DNA: TGTGCCAGCAGGAATACAGGATCTTATGGCTACACCTTC. It yields the protein CASRNTGSYGYTF.

The chain couples TRBV4-3 to TRBJ2-2; 8 bases align to TRBD1. V was pared by 3 bases and J by 6 bases, with 3 bases of the junction left unmatched. The CDR3 extends over 14 amino acids. Germline V CDR1 and CDR2: LGHNA, YSLEER. The CDR3 here is CASSHRQGSGELFF. CDR3 DNA: TGCGCCAGCAGCCATCGACAGGGGTCCGGGGAGCTGTTTTTT.

The chain uses TRBV29-1 and TRBJ2-7; a possible D gene is TRBD2 (6 bases). The germline V gene encodes CDR1 SQVTM and CDR2 ANQGSEA. The CDR3 extends over 13 amino acids. Trimming took 4 bases from V and 2 from J, leaving 12 bases between them. The CDR3 here is CSVGGRGTYEQYF. The CDR3 DNA is TGCAGCGTTGGGGGACGGGGGACCTACGAGCAGTACTTC.

The chain links TRBV6-1 to TRBJ2-1; 7 bases fit TRBD1. V lost 7 bases, J lost 10 bases, and 13 bases stayed unmatched. Germline loops: CDR1 MNHNS, CDR2 SASEGT. There are 14 residues in the CDR3. CDR3 in amino acids: CASNPGTDYKEQFF. The CDR3 DNA sequence: TGTGCCAGCAACCCCGGGACAGATTATAAGGAGCAGTTCTTC.

The gene calls are TRBV29-1 and TRBJ2-3, with TRBD2 matching 8 bases. With 1 base clipped from V and 6 bases from J, the junction kept 9 bases outside the gene matches. Germline V lookup: CDR1 SQVTM, CDR2 ANQGSEA. The CDR3 runs to 15 residues. This chain's CDR3 is CSVEGRTGGLDTQYF. The CDR3 DNA sequence: TGCAGCGTTGAAGGCCGGACGGGGGGGCTTGATACGCAGTATTTT.

The J gene is TRBJ1-6, the V gene TRBV30, with D possibly TRBD1 on 6 matching bases. V was shortened by 5 bases and J by 8 bases, with 16 bases between the two germline ends. The length of the CDR3 is 14 residues. Germline V gives CDR1 GTSNPN, CDR2 SVGIG (reference sequence). The chain's CDR3 is CAWDTGTSHSPLHF. The CDR3 bases are TGTGCCTGGGATACAGGGACGAGCCATTCACCCCTCCACTTT.

This clone was observed a handful of times. The V and J genes are TRBV11-2 and TRBJ1-5; D is unresolved. The germline gives CDR1 SGHAT, CDR2 FQNNGV. CDR3 length: 14 residues. V lost 0 bases and J 6 bases, leaving 9 bases between the germline ends. CDR3 DNA: TGTGCCAGCAGCTTAGACAGGTTTGGTCAGCCCCAGCATTTT. Translating gives CASSLDRFGQPQHF.

The chain recombines TRBV5-3 with TRBJ2-1; 12 bases fit TRBD2. TRBV5-3 is an open reading frame whose function is uncertain. The CDR3 consists of 20 residues. V shed 7 bases, J shed 3 bases, and the junction held 20 bases outside the gene matches. Here the CDR3 DNA reads TGTGCCAGACCCTCCCCGGCCGGGACTAGCGGGCAAGAACACTACAATGAGCAGTTCTTC. Translated, it gives CARPSPAGTSGQEHYNEQFF.

The rearrangement uses TRBV4-2 and TRBJ1-2, with D tentatively TRBD1 (6 bases). Trimming took off 0 bases at V and 5 bases at J, with 16 bases between the two ends. CDR3 size: 16 residues. Germline V gene sequence: CDR1 LGHNA, CDR2 YNFKEQ. The CDR3 is CASSQDASQGGYGYTF. CDR3 DNA: TGTGCCAGCAGCCAAGACGCATCACAGGGAGGGTATGGCTACACCTTC.

V gene TRBV6-6 combines with J gene TRBJ2-2; D is unresolved. The germline CDR1 and CDR2 sequences are MNHNY and SVGAGI (reference sequence). CDR3 size: 12 residues. The germline V and J ends were trimmed by 7 bases and 4 bases, with 7 bases remaining between them. The CDR3 is CASTTSTGELFF. CDR3 DNA sequence: TGTGCCAGCACGACAAGCACCGGGGAGCTGTTTTTT.

The V and J genes are TRBV6-1 and TRBJ1-5; 7 bases line up with TRBD1. Per germline, CDR1 MNHNS and CDR2 SASEGT. With 5 bases clipped from V and 5 bases from J, the junction kept 3 bases outside the gene matches. This CDR3 has 13 residues. CDR3 protein: CASSSTGDQPQHF. DNA for the CDR3: TGTGCCAGCAGTAGTACAGGGGATCAGCCCCAGCATTTT.

The chain combines TRBV2 with TRBJ1-4, with D possibly matching TRBD1 (5 bases). Trimming shortened V by 6 bases and J by 7 bases, and 12 bases separated the two germline ends. The length of the CDR3 is 13 residues. CDR1 and CDR2 from the germline V gene are SNHLY and FYNNEI. The CDR3 coding sequence is TGTGCCAGCAGGGGGGGTAGCGGTGAAAAACTGTTTTTT. Translation gives CASRGGSGEKLFF.

The CDR3 DNA follows: TGTGCCAGTAGGATGGGGGACAGGGCTACCTACGAGCAGTACTTC. It is translated as CASRMGDRATYEQYF. The gene calls are TRBV19 and TRBJ2-7, with 9 bases fitting TRBD1. The J segment lost 2 bases and the V segment lost 6 bases, leaving 8 bases of the junction unmatched. The V gene's germline CDR1 is LNHDA and CDR2 SQIVND (reference sequence). There are 15 residues in the CDR3.

This chain joins TRBV5-4 and TRBJ1-6, with 8 bases identical to TRBD1. Germline V gene data show CDR1 as SGHNT and CDR2 as YYREEE (reference sequence). The junction had 3 bases not matched to a gene; V was cut back by 4 bases and J by 6 bases. CDR3 length equals 14 residues. The CDR3 nucleotides read TGTGCCAGCAGCCCAGGGGGCGGTAATTCACCCCTCCACTTT. This codes for CASSPGGGNSPLHF. Supplemented by reference TRBV5-4 and TRBJ1-6, the full variable domain reads ETGVTQSPTHLIKTRGQQVTLRCSSQSGHNTVSWYQQALGQGPQFIFQYYREEENGRGNFPPRFSGLQFPNYSSELNVNALELDDSALYLCASSPGGGNSPLHFGNGTRLTVT.

Only a few counts were recorded for this clone. The V and J genes are TRBV27 and TRBJ2-5; 8 nucleotides agree with TRBD2. With 8 bases clipped from V and 0 bases from J, the junction kept 8 bases outside the gene matches. Germline V gene lookup returns CDR1 MNHEY and CDR2 SMNVEV (reference sequence). The CDR3 length is 15 residues. The CDR3 nucleotides are TGTGCCAGCCGGCGGGCTAGCGGGTACCAAGAGACCCAGTACTTC. Its protein is CASRRASGYQETQYF.

The chain joins TRBV19 to TRBJ2-1; tentatively, D is TRBD1 (6 bases). Looked up from germline, CDR1 is LNHDA and CDR2 is SQIVND (reference sequence). The CDR3 length is 15 residues. V was shortened by 2 bases and J by 2 bases, with 10 bases between the two germline ends. The DNA for the CDR3 is TGTGCCAGTAGTATAACACAGGGTCCCTACAATGAGCAGTTCTTC. Encoded protein: CASSITQGPYNEQFF.

This clone was detected a few times. The rearrangement joins TRBV11-2 to TRBJ2-1, with TRBD2 identical over 13 bases. The CDR3 consists of 16 residues. Trimming took 5 bases from V and 6 from J; bases not matched to a gene: 7. Germline CDR1 reads SGHAT; CDR2 reads FQNNGV. This CDR3 reads CASSTRTSGGSNEQFF. Here the CDR3 DNA reads TGTGCCAGCAGCACACGGACTAGCGGGGGTAGCAATGAGCAGTTCTTC.

This clone was seen only once. This sequence joins TRBV2 and TRBJ2-7; TRBD1 aligns across 8 bases. Losses at the gene ends were 7 bases for V and 2 bases for J; bases not matched to a gene: 4. The V gene's germline CDR1 is SNHLY and CDR2 FYNNEI. The CDR3 length is 13 residues. In DNA form, the CDR3 reads TGTGCCAGCACTGGGACAGGCGCCTACGAGCAGTACTTC. It encodes CASTGTGAYEQYF.

This clone appeared once. The rearrangement links TRBV4-3 to TRBJ2-6; perhaps TRBD1 as D (6 bases). Trimming took 2 bases from V and 1 from J, leaving 9 bases between them. This CDR3 contains 16 residues. The germline CDR1 and CDR2 sequences are LGHNA and YSLEER. In nucleotides, the CDR3 is TGCGCCAGCAGCCAACAGGGGTTATCTGGGGCCAACGTCCTGACTTTC. Protein sequence: CASSQQGLSGANVLTF.

The gene calls are TRBV6-5 and TRBJ2-6; a weak D match, TRBD2 (6 bases). Trimming took 7 bases from V and 2 from J, leaving 12 bases between them. The CDR3 consists of 15 residues. Germline lookup yields CDR1 MNHEY and CDR2 SVGAGI. The CDR3 region has the DNA TGTGCCAGCACCCCGGCGGGGACTGGGGCCAACGTCCTGACTTTC. It encodes CASTPAGTGANVLTF.

J is TRBJ1-5 and V is TRBV30, with D perhaps TRBD1 (5 bases). Trimming took off 0 bases at V and 6 bases at J, with 9 bases between the two ends. The CDR3 loop spans 13 amino acids. Germline V gene sequence: CDR1 GTSNPN, CDR2 SVGIG (reference sequence). The CDR3 loop is CAWSVGGVQPQHF. The CDR3 DNA reads as TGTGCCTGGAGTGTTGGAGGGGTTCAGCCCCAGCATTTT. The full variable domain, with the rest looked up from reference TRBV30 and TRBJ1-5, is SQTIHQWPATLVQPVGSPLSLECTVEGTSNPNLYWYRQAAGRGLQLLFYSVGIGQISSEVPQNLSASRPQDRQFILSSKKLLLSDSGFYLCAWSVGGVQPQHFGDGTRLSIL.

The V and J genes are TRBV18 and TRBJ1-5; 9 bases are shared with TRBD1. The length of the CDR3 is 17 residues. The V gene end was trimmed by 6 bases and the J gene end by 6 bases; junction bases not matched to a gene: 15. Per germline, CDR1 KGHSH and CDR2 LQKENI. CDR3 region: CASSLWGPGQGGQPQHF. The DNA of the CDR3 is TGTGCCAGCTCCCTCTGGGGCCCGGGACAGGGCGGTCAGCCCCAGCATTTT.